This entry concerns a single TCR beta chain. Its antigen is as yet unknown. This entry comes from a study of graft-versus-host responses after intestinal transplantation. TCRdb's copy holds only in-frame clones and misses some; the assay was immunoSEQ multiplex PCR. The table includes roughly 99,000 clones, 86% detected once. V lost 6 bases and J 6 bases, leaving 23 bases between the germline ends. Germline loops: CDR1 ENHRY, CDR2 SYGVKD. CDR3 size: 16 residues. General study points: Individuals carrying graft-donor T cell macrochimerism showed high graft-versus-host to host-versus-graft clonal ratios in allografts.

The receptor was isolated from a human patient who received an intestinal transplant, so some T cells may come from the graft donor. The sample here was PBMCs, taken 255 days after intestinal transplant. The rearrangement joins TRBV10-3 to TRBJ1-1, with D maybe TRBD1 (6 bases). CDR3 in DNA: TGTGCCATCAGCCCCCCACCATCACGGGGGGGCCCTGAAGCTTTCTTT. Translation: CAISPPPSRGGPEAFF.